Listed here are 20 T cell receptor beta chains from one sample, sequenced in a study of PD-1 blockade in classical Hodgkin lymphoma. All patients relapsed after autologous stem cell transplantation, and brentuximab vedotin exposure varied. Here immunoSEQ multiplex PCR was the method, and the copy in TCRdb shows in-frame clones only, minus some. This table has about 37,000 clones, roughly 88% appearing once. This specimen consisted of peripheral blood mononuclear cells (PBMCs), obtained before the second cycle of nivolumab. Source of these receptors: a human donor with classical Hodgkin lymphoma.

The chain carries TRBV30 and TRBJ1-4; D possibly corresponds to TRBD1 (5 bases). In germline, CDR1 is GTSNPN, CDR2 SVGIG (reference sequence). The CDR3 spans 13 residues. V shed 5 bases and J shed 5 bases, with 12 bases lying between them. The CDR3 bases are TGTGCCTGGGGCCGGGGGTTGAATGAAAAACTGTTTTTT. As protein: CAWGRGLNEKLFF.

The chain uses TRBV5-1 and TRBJ2-1; 7 bases align to TRBD2. V shed 5 bases, J shed 0 bases, and the junction held 14 bases outside the gene matches. Germline V gene sequence: CDR1 SGHRS, CDR2 YFSETQ. The CDR3 is made up of 18 amino acids. The CDR3 is CASSHRRMGGPSYNEQFF. The CDR3 region has the DNA TGCGCCAGCAGTCACCGACGGATGGGAGGGCCCTCCTACAATGAGCAGTTCTTC.

The chain carries TRBV4-2 and TRBJ1-1; 11 bases fit TRBD1. Per germline, CDR1 LGHNA and CDR2 YNFKEQ. V dropped 4 bases and J dropped 6; count of bases not matched to a gene: 4. The CDR3 runs to 14 residues. Here the CDR3 reads CASSLGQGGPEAFF. DNA of the CDR3: TGTGCCAGCAGCCTGGGACAGGGGGGACCTGAAGCTTTCTTT.

V usage is TRBV2 and J usage is TRBJ2-3, with D uncertain. Germline lookup yields CDR1 SNHLY and CDR2 FYNNEI. This CDR3 has 13 residues. Deletions cut 7 bases from V and 4 bases from J, with 12 bases between. The CDR3 region is CASIRILSDTQYF. In nucleotides, the CDR3 is TGTGCCAGCATTAGGATCCTCTCAGATACGCAGTATTTT.

The chain has TRBV19 and TRBJ2-3; 7 nucleotides agree with TRBD1. V lost 4 bases and J lost 2; bases outside the gene matches: 6. The CDR3 is 15 amino acids. Germline assignment: CDR1 LNHDA and CDR2 SQIVND (reference sequence). CDR3 DNA sequence: TGTGCCAGTAGTAACAGGGGTGGGTACACAGATACGCAGTATTTT. Protein product: CASSNRGGYTDTQYF.

The chain carries TRBV2 and TRBJ2-1; 7 nucleotides match TRBD1. The length of the CDR3 is 14 residues. With V trimmed by 10 bases and J by 1 base, 7 bases remained unmatched. CDR1 and CDR2 from the germline V gene are SNHLY and FYNNEI. CDR3 protein: CAKRTGGSYNEQFF. Written as DNA, the CDR3 is TGTGCCAAACGGACAGGTGGATCCTACAATGAGCAGTTCTTC. Full variable domain (remainder filled in from reference TRBV2 and TRBJ2-1): EPEVTQTPSHQVTQMGQEVILRCVPISNHLYFYWYRQILGQKVEFLVSFYNNEISEKSEIFDDQFSVERPDGSNFTLKIRSTKLEDSAMYFCAKRTGGSYNEQFFGPGTRLTVL.

This clone is a singleton in its sample. This chain links TRBV2 with TRBJ2-1; 9 nucleotides match TRBD2. Germline V gives CDR1 SNHLY, CDR2 FYNNEI. Trimming took 6 bases from V and 9 from J; bases not matched to a gene: 15. This CDR3 spans 16 amino acids. The CDR3 sequence: CASRVKLLREGSEQFF. The CDR3 DNA is TGTGCCAGCAGGGTAAAGCTGTTGCGGGAGGGTAGTGAGCAGTTCTTC.

V gene TRBV5-6 combines with J gene TRBJ2-2, with D possibly being TRBD2 (5 bases). CDR1 is SGHDT and CDR2 is YYEEEE in the germline V gene. Deletions cut 2 bases from V and 5 bases from J, with 16 bases between. CDR3 length equals 16 residues. The CDR3 spells CASSFLVLPGTGELFF. The CDR3 region has the DNA TGTGCCAGCAGCTTCCTGGTGCTTCCGGGAACCGGGGAGCTGTTTTTT.

This rearrangement joins TRBV14 to TRBJ2-2; D not resolved. The CDR3 contains 11 residues. Germline V gene sequence: CDR1 SGHDN, CDR2 FVKESK. The germline V and J ends were trimmed by 2 bases and 6 bases, with 1 base remaining between them. The CDR3 reads CASSQSGELFF. As DNA, the CDR3 is TGTGCCAGCAGCCAATCCGGGGAGCTGTTTTTT. Complete variable domain (other parts from reference TRBV14 and TRBJ2-2): EAGVTQFPSHSVIEKGQTVTLRCDPISGHDNLYWYRRVMGKEIKFLLHFVKESKQDESGMPNNRFLAERTGGTYSTLKVQPAELEDSGVYFCASSQSGELFFGEGSRLTVL.

The chain links TRBV6-5 to TRBJ1-3; a possible D gene is TRBD1 (5 bases). V was trimmed by 6 bases and J by 1 base, leaving 13 bases between them. Germline CDR1 and CDR2: MNHEY and SVGAGI. There are 15 residues in the CDR3. The CDR3 is CASSTRDGSGNTIYF. In DNA, the CDR3 is TGTGCCAGCAGCACCAGGGATGGGTCTGGAAACACCATATATTTT.

The V call is TRBV7-3, the J call TRBJ2-3; D not resolved. The CDR3 is 14 amino acids. Germline V gene data show CDR1 as SGHTA and CDR2 as FQGTGA. Trimming removed 4 bases from V and 0 bases from J, with 8 bases in between. The CDR3 bases are TGTGCCAGCAGCTATGACCCTAGCACAGATACGCAGTATTTT. As protein: CASSYDPSTDTQYF.

The CDR3 here is CASSLHQGAGTEAFF. CDR3 in DNA: TGCGCCAGCAGCCTGCATCAGGGGGCAGGCACTGAAGCTTTCTTT. The chain combines TRBV5-1 with TRBJ1-1, with 8 bases fitting TRBD1. V shed 4 bases, J shed 4 bases, and the junction held 9 bases outside the gene matches. Germline CDR1 SGHRS, CDR2 YFSETQ. The CDR3 runs to 15 residues.

The chain links TRBV10-3 to TRBJ1-2, with D perhaps TRBD1 (5 bases). V was clipped by 2 bases and J by 3 bases, with 22 bases between them. In germline, CDR1 is ENHRY, CDR2 SYGVKD. The CDR3 has 18 residues. The CDR3 coding sequence is TGTGCCATCAGTGAGGACCAACTCGACGACAGTGTTTACTATGGCTACACCTTC. This gives the protein CAISEDQLDDSVYYGYTF.

This clone was observed once. This chain uses TRBV30 with TRBJ2-3; TRBD1 might be the D (6 bases). Germline V gene lookup returns CDR1 GTSNPN and CDR2 SVGIG (reference sequence). Trimming removed 4 bases from V and 4 bases from J, with 9 bases in between. CDR3 length: 12 amino acids. The CDR3 DNA reads as TGTGCCTGGAAGGCAGGGGCAGATACGCAGTATTTT. This codes for CAWKAGADTQYF.

The CDR3 nucleotides read TGTGCCGCAGGGGGAGACCCTTCCTACGAGCAGTACTTC. This encodes CAAGGDPSYEQYF. The J gene is TRBJ2-7, the V gene TRBV10-3, with 7 bases identical to TRBD1. Germline assignment: CDR1 ENHRY and CDR2 SYGVKD. The ends lost 11 bases at V and 1 base at J; junction bases unmatched: 8. The CDR3 loop spans 13 amino acids.

V usage is TRBV2 and J usage is TRBJ2-5, with TRBD2 as a possible D gene (6 bases). The J call may be faulty, since TRBJ2-7 better matches the DNA end. The CDR3 loop spans 16 amino acids. In germline, CDR1 is SNHLY, CDR2 FYNNEI. The CDR3 nucleotides read TGTGCCAGCTACGGAGTGGGAGGTCAAAGCTCCTACGAGCAGTACTTC. Encoded protein: CASYGVGGQSSYEQYF.

This chain links TRBV5-1 with TRBJ2-7; D is unresolved. V lost 2 bases and J 0 bases, leaving 12 bases between the germline ends. The CDR3 loop spans 15 amino acids. Germline V gene data show CDR1 as SGHRS and CDR2 as YFSETQ. CDR3 sequence reads: CASSFGFGDSYEQYF. In nucleotides, the CDR3 is TGCGCCAGCAGCTTTGGTTTTGGCGACTCCTACGAGCAGTACTTC.

This clone was found once. The CDR3 bases are TGTGCCAGCAGTTTCGGGGGGACAGGGGGCTACGAGCAGTACTTC. It yields the protein CASSFGGTGGYEQYF. V usage is TRBV28 and J usage is TRBJ2-7, with 11 bases matching TRBD1. Germline V lookup: CDR1 MDHEN, CDR2 SYDVKM. Trimming cost V 3 bases and J 3 bases; bases outside gene matches: 4. The CDR3 runs 15 residues.

J is TRBJ1-3 and V is TRBV12-1; the tabulated D call, TRBD1, remains unverified against the DNA. TRBV12-1 is assigned pseudogene status. This CDR3 has 15 residues. As DNA, the CDR3 is TGTGCCAGCAGCCAGCCAGGGGCCTCTGGAAACACCATATATTTT. It specifies CASSQPGASGNTIYF.

The J gene is TRBJ1-2, the V gene TRBV10-3, with TRBD1 as a possible D gene (5 bases). Trimming cost V 4 bases and J 6 bases, with 12 bases left between them. The CDR3 sequence is 13 residues long. Germline CDR1 is ENHRY and CDR2 is SYGVKD. This CDR3 is CAISAQGTNGYTF. CDR3 coding DNA: TGTGCCATCAGTGCCCAGGGTACGAATGGCTACACCTTC.